The 20 T cell receptor beta chains below come from one sample, sequenced in a study of T cell responses to AZD1222 COVID-19 vaccine. The method was immunoSEQ multiplex PCR; TCRdb's version includes in-frame clones alone and lacks a portion of them. The table includes approximately 210,000 clones, 90% to 95% detected once. Sequences were derived from peripheral blood, sampled 28 days after the second dose of the MenACWY control vaccine. Receptors were obtained from an adult who received the MenACWY meningococcal vaccine as a control.

This chain uses TRBV5-1 with TRBJ1-3; D unclear. The CDR3 spans 15 residues. Trimming removed 4 bases from V and 0 bases from J, with 11 bases in between. Germline V gene sequence: CDR1 SGHRS, CDR2 YFSETQ. CDR3 sequence reads: CASSQAFTSGNTIYF. The CDR3 nucleotides are TGCGCCAGCAGCCAGGCTTTCACCTCTGGAAACACCATATATTTT.

The chain has TRBV11-3 and TRBJ2-2; possibly TRBD1 for D (6 bases). V was pared by 5 bases and J by 0 bases, with 10 bases between. Germline values: CDR1 SGHNT, CDR2 YENEEA. This CDR3 region has 15 residues. The CDR3 spells CASSPRQANTGELFF. The CDR3 DNA reads as TGTGCCAGCAGCCCACGACAGGCGAACACCGGGGAGCTGTTTTTT.

V and J are TRBV28 and TRBJ1-2; TRBD1 might be the D (5 bases). The germline gives CDR1 MDHEN, CDR2 SYDVKM. The CDR3 totals 14 residues. V gave up 8 bases and J gave up 5 bases, with 18 bases separating them. This CDR3 is CASLGSQGDYGYTF. CDR3 DNA sequence: TGTGCCAGCCTCGGAAGCCAGGGAGATTATGGCTACACCTTC.

The chain links TRBV4-3 to TRBJ2-1, with 16 bases that match TRBD2. The CDR3 spans 17 residues. Germline loops: CDR1 LGHNA, CDR2 YSLEER. V shed 2 bases and J 8 bases; nucleotides not matched to a gene: 6. CDR3 protein: CASSQSGLAGGLDEQFF. The CDR3 nucleotides read TGCGCCAGCAGCCAATCGGGACTAGCGGGGGGGCTGGATGAGCAGTTCTTC.

The chain is built from TRBV28 and TRBJ1-3; 7 nucleotides agree with TRBD1. With 6 bases clipped from V and 4 bases from J, the junction kept 6 bases outside the gene matches. The CDR3 is made up of 14 amino acids. Per germline, CDR1 MDHEN and CDR2 SYDVKM. The CDR3 sequence is CASSLTGVGNTIYF. The DNA for the CDR3 is TGTGCCAGCAGCCTAACAGGGGTCGGAAACACCATATATTTT.

This clone was seen a single time. The chain couples TRBV6-5 to TRBJ2-1, with D perhaps matching TRBD2 (6 bases). V lost 4 bases to trimming and J lost 1 base, with 8 bases between them. The CDR3 runs 14 residues. CDR1 is MNHEY and CDR2 is SVGAGI in the germline V gene. CDR3 sequence reads: CASSSSGSYNEQFF. The CDR3 coding sequence is TGTGCCAGCAGTTCCAGCGGGTCCTACAATGAGCAGTTCTTC.

This chain joins TRBV6-5 and TRBJ2-7; D perhaps matches TRBD1 (6 bases). Per the germline V gene, CDR1 is MNHEY and CDR2 is SVGAGI. CDR3 size: 15 residues. Trimming shortened V by 1 base and J by 9 bases, and 19 bases separated the two germline ends. CDR3 sequence: CASSYLGPGPRGQYF. As DNA, the CDR3 is TGTGCCAGCAGTTACTTAGGACCTGGTCCCAGGGGGCAGTACTTC.

The chain links TRBV30 to TRBJ1-4; D remains ambiguous. V lost 3 bases, J lost 12 bases, and 11 bases lay in between. Germline-derived CDR1 and CDR2 are GTSNPN and SVGIG (reference sequence). This CDR3 region has 11 residues. The chain's CDR3 is CAWRDRWELFF. The CDR3 nucleotides are TGTGCCTGGAGGGACCGTTGGGAACTGTTTTTT.

The gene calls are TRBV5-4 and TRBJ2-3; D may be TRBD1 (6 bases). From germline, CDR1 is SGHNT and CDR2 YYREEE (reference sequence). V was cut by 7 bases and J by 0 bases, with 18 bases left in between. This CDR3 is 16 amino acids long. CDR3 region: CASANGGRASTDTQYF. The CDR3 coding sequence is TGTGCCAGCGCTAATGGGGGCAGGGCTAGCACAGATACGCAGTATTTT. Based on the CDR3 plus reference TRBV5-4 and TRBJ2-3, the full variable domain is ETGVTQSPTHLIKTRGQQVTLRCSSQSGHNTVSWYQQALGQGPQFIFQYYREEENGRGNFPPRFSGLQFPNYSSELNVNALELDDSALYLCASANGGRASTDTQYFGPGTRLTVL.

This chain uses TRBV14 with TRBJ2-3; D perhaps matches TRBD2 (5 bases). This CDR3 is 18 amino acids long. V was trimmed by 0 bases and J by 2 bases, leaving 18 bases between them. The germline V gene has CDR1 SGHDN and CDR2 FVKESK. CDR3 residues: CASSQDLVGYRDTDTQYF. The DNA of the CDR3 is TGTGCCAGCAGCCAAGATCTTGTAGGGTATCGGGACACAGATACGCAGTATTTT.

The V and J genes are TRBV6-5 and TRBJ1-5; 7 positions agree with TRBD1. Germline assignment: CDR1 MNHEY and CDR2 SVGAGI. The CDR3 spans 15 residues. V was pared by 7 bases and J by 4 bases, with 10 bases of the junction left unmatched. The DNA of the CDR3 is TGTGCCAGCAACTTAAGGACAGGCGGAAATCAGCCCCAGCATTTT. Amino acids: CASNLRTGGNQPQHF.

The genes are TRBV18 and TRBJ1-4; maybe TRBD1 (6 bases). CDR1 is KGHSH, CDR2 LQKENI, per germline. The CDR3 spans 16 residues. Trimming cost V 0 bases and J 7 bases, with 15 bases left between them. The DNA for the CDR3 is TGTGCCAGCTCACCACCACAGGGACTAGTGAGTGAAAAACTGTTTTTT. It is translated as CASSPPQGLVSEKLFF. The full variable domain, completed using reference TRBV18 and TRBJ1-4, is NAGVMQNPRHLVRRRGQEARLRCSPMKGHSHVYWYRQLPEEGLKFMVYLQKENIIDESGMPKERFSAEFPKEGPSILRIQQVVRGDSAAYFCASSPPQGLVSEKLFFGSGTQLSVL.

The chain joins TRBV24-1 to TRBJ2-1, with 14 bases that match TRBD2. From germline, CDR1 is KGHDR and CDR2 SFDVKD. The CDR3 runs 15 residues. With V trimmed by 2 bases and J by 8 bases, 1 base remained unmatched. CDR3 sequence reads: CATSDSGLAGDEQFF. DNA for the CDR3: TGTGCCACCAGTGATTCGGGACTAGCGGGAGATGAGCAGTTCTTC.

The chain carries TRBV27 and TRBJ1-5, with D possibly being TRBD1 (6 bases). CDR3 length: 14 residues. V was trimmed by 2 bases and J by 5 bases, leaving 10 bases between them. Germline V gene lookup returns CDR1 MNHEY and CDR2 SMNVEV (reference sequence). The CDR3: CASSLAGADQPQHF. CDR3 in DNA: TGTGCCAGCAGTTTAGCGGGGGCGGATCAGCCCCAGCATTTT.

The gene calls are TRBV5-4 and TRBJ1-2; D is unclear. V shed 4 bases and J shed 2 bases, with 9 bases lying between them. CDR1 is SGHNT, CDR2 YYREEE, per germline (reference sequence). This CDR3 has 13 residues. The CDR3 sequence: CASSTDGNYGYTF. DNA for the CDR3: TGTGCCAGCAGCACGGACGGGAACTATGGCTACACCTTC.

The chain has TRBV7-3 and TRBJ2-2; 11 bases align to TRBD1. The ends lost 5 bases at V and 6 bases at J; junction bases unmatched: 11. This CDR3 region has 17 residues. CDR1 is SGHTA, CDR2 FQGTGA, per germline. In DNA, the CDR3 is TGTGCCAGCAGCCTTTCCCCGGGACAGGGGGTAGCCGGGGAGCTGTTTTTT. It yields the protein CASSLSPGQGVAGELFF. Variable domain in full (rest from reference TRBV7-3 and TRBJ2-2): GAGVSQTPSNKVTEKGKYVELRCDPISGHTALYWYRQSLGQGPEFLIYFQGTGAADDSGLPNDRFFAVRPEGSVSTLKIQRTERGDSAVYLCASSLSPGQGVAGELFFGEGSRLTVL.

CDR3 sequence: CASSFGRGILTSGNTIYF. The DNA for the CDR3 is TGTGCCAGCAGCTTCGGCAGGGGGATTTTAACCTCTGGAAACACCATATATTTT. The chain joins TRBV11-2 to TRBJ1-3, with 7 bases matching TRBD1. The V gene end was trimmed by 3 bases and the J gene end by 0 bases; junction bases not matched to a gene: 11. The CDR3 runs to 18 residues. The germline V gene encodes CDR1 SGHAT and CDR2 FQNNGV.

V gene TRBV3-1 (or the pseudogene TRBV3-2) combines with J gene TRBJ2-2, with TRBD2 identical over 13 bases. With V trimmed by 1 base and J by 5 bases, 1 base remained unmatched. Germline CDR1 is LGHDT and CDR2 is YNNKEL (reference sequence). The CDR3 contains 16 residues. CDR3 in amino acids: CASSQGTSGSTGELFF. CDR3 coding DNA: TGTGCCAGCAGCCAAGGGACTAGCGGGAGTACCGGGGAGCTGTTTTTT.

This sequence joins TRBV6-1 and TRBJ1-2; no clear D gene. CDR1 and CDR2 (germline): MNHNS, SASEGT. V lost 0 bases and J lost 8, with 4 bases in between. This CDR3 spans 11 amino acids. This CDR3 reads CASSEARGYTF. In DNA form, the CDR3 reads TGTGCCAGCAGTGAAGCTCGAGGCTACACCTTC.

The rearrangement joins TRBV20-1 to TRBJ1-2; D gene ambiguous. CDR1 and CDR2 from the germline V gene are DFQATT and SNEGSKA (reference sequence). V lost 3 bases and J lost 5, with 7 bases in between. The CDR3 is 11 amino acids. Here the CDR3 reads CSARDEYGYTF. CDR3 nucleotides: TGCAGTGCTAGGGATGAGTATGGCTACACCTTC.